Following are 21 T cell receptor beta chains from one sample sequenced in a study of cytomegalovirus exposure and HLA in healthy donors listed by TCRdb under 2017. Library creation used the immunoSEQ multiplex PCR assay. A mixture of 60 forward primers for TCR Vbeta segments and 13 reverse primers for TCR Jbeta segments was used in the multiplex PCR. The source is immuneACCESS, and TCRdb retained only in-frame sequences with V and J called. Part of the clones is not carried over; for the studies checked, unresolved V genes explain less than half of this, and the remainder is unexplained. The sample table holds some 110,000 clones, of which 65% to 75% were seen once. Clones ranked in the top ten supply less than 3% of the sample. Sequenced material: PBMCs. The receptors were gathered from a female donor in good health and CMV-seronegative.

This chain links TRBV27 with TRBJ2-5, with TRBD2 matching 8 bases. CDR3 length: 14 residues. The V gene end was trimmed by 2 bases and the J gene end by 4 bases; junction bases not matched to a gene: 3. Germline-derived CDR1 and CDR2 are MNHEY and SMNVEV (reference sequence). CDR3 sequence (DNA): TGTGCCAGCAGTTTACGGGCGGGAGGAGAGACCCAGTACTTC. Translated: CASSLRAGGETQYF.

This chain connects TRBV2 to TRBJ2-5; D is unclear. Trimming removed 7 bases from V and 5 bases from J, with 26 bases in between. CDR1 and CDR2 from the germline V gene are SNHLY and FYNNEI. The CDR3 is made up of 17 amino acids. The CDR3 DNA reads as TGTGCCAGCATCGGCCCTTGGTCGGCAGCTCCCAGGGAGACCCAGTACTTC. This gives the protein CASIGPWSAAPRETQYF.

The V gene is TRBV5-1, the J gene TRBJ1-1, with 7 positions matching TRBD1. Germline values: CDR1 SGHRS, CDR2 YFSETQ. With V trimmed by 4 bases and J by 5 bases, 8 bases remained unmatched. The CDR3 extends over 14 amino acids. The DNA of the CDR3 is TGCGCCAGCAGCCTCCCCGGGACAGAAACTGAAGCTTTCTTT. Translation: CASSLPGTETEAFF.

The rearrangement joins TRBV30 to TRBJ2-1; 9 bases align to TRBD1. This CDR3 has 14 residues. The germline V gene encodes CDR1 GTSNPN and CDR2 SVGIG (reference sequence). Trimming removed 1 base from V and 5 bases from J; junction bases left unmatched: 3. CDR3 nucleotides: TGTGCCTGGAGTGCTGGACAGGGGAACAATGAGCAGTTCTTC. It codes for CAWSAGQGNNEQFF.

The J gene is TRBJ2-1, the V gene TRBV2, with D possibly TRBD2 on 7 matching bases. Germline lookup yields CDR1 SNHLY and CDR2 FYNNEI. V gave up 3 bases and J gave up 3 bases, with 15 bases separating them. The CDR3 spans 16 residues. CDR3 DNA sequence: TGTGCCAGCAGTGACCCCAGCGGGACACTCTACAATGAGCAGTTCTTC. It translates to CASSDPSGTLYNEQFF.

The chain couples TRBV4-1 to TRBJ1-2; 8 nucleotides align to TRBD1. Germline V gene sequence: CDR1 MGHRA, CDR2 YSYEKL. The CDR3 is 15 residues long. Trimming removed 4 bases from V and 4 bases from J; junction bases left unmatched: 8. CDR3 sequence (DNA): TGCGCCAGCAGCCTACGACAGGGGATCCCCTATGGCTACACCTTC. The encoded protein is CASSLRQGIPYGYTF.

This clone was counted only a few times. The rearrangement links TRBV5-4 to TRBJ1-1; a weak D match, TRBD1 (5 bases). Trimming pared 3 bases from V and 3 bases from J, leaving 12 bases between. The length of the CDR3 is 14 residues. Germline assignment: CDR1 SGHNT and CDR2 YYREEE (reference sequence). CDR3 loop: CASSSTLGDTEAFF. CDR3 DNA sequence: TGTGCCAGCAGCTCAACCCTAGGGGACACTGAAGCTTTCTTT.

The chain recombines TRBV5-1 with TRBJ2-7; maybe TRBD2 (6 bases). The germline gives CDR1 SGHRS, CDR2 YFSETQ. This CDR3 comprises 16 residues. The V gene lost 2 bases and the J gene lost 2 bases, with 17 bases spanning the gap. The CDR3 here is CASSLIRAGRTYEQYF. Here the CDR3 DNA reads TGCGCCAGCAGCTTAATAAGAGCAGGGAGGACCTACGAGCAGTACTTC.

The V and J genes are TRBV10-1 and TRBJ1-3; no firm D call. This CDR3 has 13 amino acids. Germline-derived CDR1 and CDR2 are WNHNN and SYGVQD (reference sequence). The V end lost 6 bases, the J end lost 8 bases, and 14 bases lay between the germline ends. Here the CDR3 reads CASRGDQSDTIYF. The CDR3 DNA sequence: TGCGCCAGCAGGGGAGACCAGTCGGACACCATATATTTT.

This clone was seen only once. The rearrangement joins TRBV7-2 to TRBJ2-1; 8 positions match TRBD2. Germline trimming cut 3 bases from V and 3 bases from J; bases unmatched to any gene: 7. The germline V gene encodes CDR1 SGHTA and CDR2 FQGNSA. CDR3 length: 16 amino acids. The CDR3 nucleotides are TGTGCCAGCAGCTTTCAAGCGGGAGTTTTCTACAATGAGCAGTTCTTC. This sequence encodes CASSFQAGVFYNEQFF.

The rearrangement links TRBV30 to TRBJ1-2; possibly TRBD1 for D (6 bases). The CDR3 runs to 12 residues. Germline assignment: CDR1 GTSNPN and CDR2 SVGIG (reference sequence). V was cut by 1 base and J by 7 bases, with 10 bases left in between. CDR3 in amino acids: CAWSDGRGGYTF. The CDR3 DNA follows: TGTGCCTGGAGTGACGGCAGGGGTGGCTACACCTTC.

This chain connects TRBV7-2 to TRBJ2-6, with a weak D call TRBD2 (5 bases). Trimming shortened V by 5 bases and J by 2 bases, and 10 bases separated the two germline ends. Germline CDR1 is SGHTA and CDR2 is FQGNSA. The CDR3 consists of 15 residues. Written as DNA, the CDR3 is TGTGCCAGCAGCGCCCCAGCGGCTGGGGCCAACGTCCTGACTTTC. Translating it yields CASSAPAAGANVLTF.

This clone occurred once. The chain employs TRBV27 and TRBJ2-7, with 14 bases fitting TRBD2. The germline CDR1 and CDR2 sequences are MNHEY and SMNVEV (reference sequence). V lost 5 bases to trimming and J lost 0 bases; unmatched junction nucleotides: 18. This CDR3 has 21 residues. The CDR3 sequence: CASSPNPGLAGEAGASYEQYF. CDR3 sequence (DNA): TGTGCCAGCAGTCCTAACCCGGGACTAGCGGGAGAGGCGGGGGCCTCCTACGAGCAGTACTTC.

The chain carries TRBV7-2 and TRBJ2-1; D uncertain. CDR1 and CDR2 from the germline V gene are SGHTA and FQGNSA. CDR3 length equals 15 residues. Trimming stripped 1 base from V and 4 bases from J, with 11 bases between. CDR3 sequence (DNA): TGTGCCAGCAGCTTAGTAGACTCCCTGTACAATGAGCAGTTCTTC. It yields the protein CASSLVDSLYNEQFF.

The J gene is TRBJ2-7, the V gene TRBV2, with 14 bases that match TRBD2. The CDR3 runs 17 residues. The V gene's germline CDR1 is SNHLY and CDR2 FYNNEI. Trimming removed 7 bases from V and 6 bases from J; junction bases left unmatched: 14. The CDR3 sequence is CASTRYGTSGSPGEQYF. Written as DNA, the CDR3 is TGTGCCAGCACACGGTACGGGACTAGCGGGAGCCCGGGCGAGCAGTACTTC. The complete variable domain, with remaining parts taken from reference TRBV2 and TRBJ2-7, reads EPEVTQTPSHQVTQMGQEVILRCVPISNHLYFYWYRQILGQKVEFLVSFYNNEISEKSEIFDDQFSVERPDGSNFTLKIRSTKLEDSAMYFCASTRYGTSGSPGEQYFGPGTRLTVT.

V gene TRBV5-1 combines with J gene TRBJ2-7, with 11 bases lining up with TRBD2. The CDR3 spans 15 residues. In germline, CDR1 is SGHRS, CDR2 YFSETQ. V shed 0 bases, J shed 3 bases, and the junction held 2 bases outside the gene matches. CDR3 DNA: TGCGCCAGCAGCTTGGCTAGCGGGAGGAACTACGAGCAGTACTTC. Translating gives CASSLASGRNYEQYF.

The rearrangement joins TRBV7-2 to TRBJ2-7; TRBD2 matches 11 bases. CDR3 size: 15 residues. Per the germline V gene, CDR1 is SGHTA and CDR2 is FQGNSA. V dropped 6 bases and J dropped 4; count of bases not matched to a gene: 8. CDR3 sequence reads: CASRSGTSGPYEQYF. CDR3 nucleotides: TGTGCCAGCAGATCAGGGACTAGCGGACCGTACGAGCAGTACTTC.

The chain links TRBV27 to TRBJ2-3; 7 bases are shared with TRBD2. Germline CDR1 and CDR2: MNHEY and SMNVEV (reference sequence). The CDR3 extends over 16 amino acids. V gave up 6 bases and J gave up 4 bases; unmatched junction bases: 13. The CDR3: CASSPERDRGADTQYF. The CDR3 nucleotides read TGTGCCAGCAGCCCCGAGCGGGACCGCGGGGCAGATACGCAGTATTTT.

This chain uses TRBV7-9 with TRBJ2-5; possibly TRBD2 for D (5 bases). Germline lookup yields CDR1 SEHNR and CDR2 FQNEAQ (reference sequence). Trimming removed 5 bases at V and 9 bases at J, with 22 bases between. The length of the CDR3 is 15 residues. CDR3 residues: CASSPTDGQVAPQYF. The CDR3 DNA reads TGTGCCAGCAGCCCCACCGATGGGCAGGTAGCGCCCCAGTACTTC.

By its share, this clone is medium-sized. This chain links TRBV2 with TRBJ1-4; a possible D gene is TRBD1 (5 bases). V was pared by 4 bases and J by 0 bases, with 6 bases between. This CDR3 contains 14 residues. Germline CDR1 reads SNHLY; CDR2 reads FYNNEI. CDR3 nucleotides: TGTGCCAGCAGTGCAGGGTCAACTAATGAAAAACTGTTTTTT. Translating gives CASSAGSTNEKLFF.

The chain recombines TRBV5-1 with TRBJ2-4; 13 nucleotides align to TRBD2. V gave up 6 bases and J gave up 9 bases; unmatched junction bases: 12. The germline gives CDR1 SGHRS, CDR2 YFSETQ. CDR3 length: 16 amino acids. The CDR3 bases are TGCGCCAGCACCCAAGGACTAGCGGGAGTTTTGGGCATTCAGTACTTC. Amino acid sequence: CASTQGLAGVLGIQYF.